This TCR beta chain derives from a study of blood T cell repertoires in COVID-19. About the research overall: Samples taken during acute and convalescent COVID-19 were collected in the United States, Italy and Spain. PBMCs, B-cell-depleted T cells, or T cells were the source of the cDNA or gDNA that made up the material.

Source study methods: Estimation of nucleated cell counts relied on the amplification of reference gene primers. The protocol was immunoSEQ multiplex PCR, while the TCRdb copy is restricted to in-frame clones and leaves out a portion. Clone size and V and J calls were adopted from that table, with D and trimming inferred from the DNA. The table records around 140,000 clones, approximately 84% of them present only once. The source is a human donor in a cohort sampled during active COVID-19. The sample consisted of peripheral blood.

CDR3 amino acids: CSVTPPGSNTGELFF. In DNA, the CDR3 is TGCAGCGTTACCCCCCCGGGTTCGAACACCGGGGAGCTGTTTTTT. This chain joins TRBV29-1 and TRBJ2-2; no clear D. V was trimmed by 5 bases and J by 0 bases, leaving 13 bases between them. The CDR3 totals 15 residues. CDR1 is SQVTM and CDR2 is ANQGSEA in the germline V gene.